A selection of T cell receptor beta chains follows, all from one sample in a study of beta chain features in type 1 diabetes. Method: immunoSEQ multiplex PCR; TCRdb's copy keeps in-frame clones and lacks some. The sample has 330,000 or so clones; about 14% are singletons. Sequenced input: central memory CD4+ T cells from blood. The receptors shown here come from a man younger than 45 in good health. The CDR3 runs from the conserved cysteine through the conserved F or W. The D gene is left open where the match is weak. Not every row has a clone size; where given, it reads once, few, many or a size class.

>.|TRBV5-1|TRBJ2-1|many
CASSPDHYEQFF
TGCGCCAGCAGCCCCGACCACTATGAGCAGTTCTTC
>.|TRBV5-6|TRBJ2-3|.
CASSLRPGTYTDTQYF
TGTGCCAGCAGCTTGCGGCCTGGGACCTACACAGATACGCAGTATTTT
>TRBD2|TRBV19|TRBJ2-5|.
CASSKSGAQETQYF
TGTGCCAGTAGTAAAAGCGGGGCCCAAGAGACCCAGTACTTC
>TRBD2|TRBV11-3|TRBJ2-3|few
CASSPRTSGRIDTDTQYF
TGTGCCAGCAGCCCCAGGACTAGCGGGAGAATTGACACAGATACGCAGTATTTT
>TRBD2|TRBV29-1|TRBJ2-1|.
CSVERTSGRNEQFF
TGCAGCGTTGAGCGGACTAGCGGGAGGAATGAGCAGTTCTTC
>.|TRBV4-2|TRBJ1-4|.
CASSQNAGRRNEKLFF
TGTGCCAGCAGCCAGAACGCCGGTAGAAGAAATGAAAAACTGTTTTTT
>.|TRBV18|TRBJ1-3|.
CASSPDRALLESGNTIYF
TGTGCCAGCTCACCCGACCGGGCCTTACTCGAGTCTGGAAACACCATATATTTT
>.|TRBV4-2|TRBJ2-2|.
CASSPEGSSGELFF
TGTGCCAGCAGCCCGGAGGGTAGCTCCGGGGAGCTGTTTTTT
>TRBD2|TRBV25-1|TRBJ2-1|.
CASSELSSGSYNEQFF
TGTGCCAGCAGTGAATTATCGAGCGGGAGCTACAATGAGCAGTTCTTC
>.|TRBV28|TRBJ1-3|.
CASSPPQGVSGNTIYF
TGTGCCAGCAGTCCCCCACAGGGAGTCTCTGGAAACACCATATATTTT
>TRBD1|TRBV6-1|TRBJ1-2|few
CASSLDRDYGYTF
TGTGCCAGCAGCTTGGACAGGGACTATGGCTACACCTTC
>.|TRBV27|TRBJ1-5|.
CASSSGVQPQHF
TGTGCCAGCAGTTCAGGGGTTCAGCCCCAGCATTTT
>.|TRBV5-6|TRBJ2-2|many
CASSLGGTNTGELFF
TGTGCCAGCAGCTTGGGGGGTACGAACACCGGGGAGCTGTTTTTT
>TRBD2|TRBV6-1|TRBJ2-7|.
CATVAGREDYEQYF
TGTGCCACCGTAGCGGGGCGAGAAGACTACGAGCAGTACTTC
>TRBD2|TRBV11-2|TRBJ2-1|many
CASSLGTSGTEQFF
TGTGCCAGCAGCTTAGGTACTAGCGGGACTGAGCAGTTCTTC
>.|TRBV4-3|TRBJ2-2|.
CASSQDLGGTGELFF
TGCGCCAGCAGCCAAGATTTAGGCGGTACCGGGGAGCTGTTTTTT
>.|TRBV30|TRBJ2-5|.
CAWSRRNQETQYF
TGTGCCTGGAGTCGACGTAACCAAGAGACCCAGTACTTC
>TRBD1|TRBV5-8|TRBJ2-5|.
CASSIDRARETQYF
TGTGCCAGCAGCATAGACAGGGCCCGAGAGACCCAGTACTTC
>.|TRBV28|TRBJ2-1|once
CASSPPYHNEQFF
TGTGCCAGCAGTCCCCCGTATCACAATGAGCAGTTCTTC